These 2 T cell receptor beta chains were sequenced from one sample in a study of blood T cell repertoires in COVID-19. Produced via immunoSEQ multiplex PCR; TCRdb's table is partial and in-frame only. The table has about 200,000 clones, approximately 80% seen once. Sequencing was performed on peripheral blood. All receptors derive from a woman older than 75 with COVID-19, enrolled during active disease.

The chain employs TRBV2 and TRBJ1-1; D is possibly TRBD1 (5 bases). The CDR3 is 14 residues long. Per germline, CDR1 SNHLY and CDR2 FYNNEI. Trimming removed 11 bases at V and 0 bases at J, with 16 bases between. The CDR3 spells CADNSGAMNTEAFF. The CDR3, as DNA: TGTGCCGACAACAGTGGGGCAATGAACACTGAAGCTTTCTTT.

This chain connects TRBV28 to TRBJ1-1, with no clear D. The length of the CDR3 is 11 residues. V was shortened by 8 bases and J by 4 bases, with 8 bases between the two germline ends. The germline CDR1 and CDR2 sequences are MDHEN and SYDVKM. CDR3 in amino acids: CASAQLTEAFF. The CDR3 DNA sequence: TGTGCCAGCGCCCAACTCACTGAAGCTTTCTTT. Together with reference TRBV28 and TRBJ1-1, the CDR3 gives the full variable domain: DVKVTQSSRYLVKRTGEKVFLECVQDMDHENMFWYRQDPGLGLRLIYFSYDVKMKEKGDIPEGYSVSREKKERFSLILESASTNQTSMYLCASAQLTEAFFGQGTRLTVV.